What follows are 20 T cell receptor beta chains derived from one specimen sequenced in a study of blood T cells in healthy people across ages. Sample-barcoded 5' priming and a J-beta primer mix drove a second PCR of about 7 to 12 cycles. TCRdb re-analysed the 5' RACE reads in MiXCR, keeping a single row per CDR3 protein. In the table there are 550,000 to 700,000 distinct CDR3 sequences, 25% to 30% of which are singletons. The sample was blood. These receptors all stem from a woman in her 70s in good health.

This clonotype was observed at least ten times. The genes are TRBV29-1 and TRBJ2-5, with D possibly matching TRBD1 (5 bases). V lost 3 bases and J 5 bases, leaving 13 bases between the germline ends. Looked up from germline, CDR1 is SQVTM and CDR2 is ANQGSEA. The CDR3 runs to 13 residues. The DNA for the CDR3 is TGCAGCGTTGACCTTGGGGCGAGGGAGACCCAGTACTTC. Amino acid sequence: CSVDLGARETQYF.

This chain joins TRBV5-4 and TRBJ2-1, with TRBD2 identical over 7 bases. The J segment lost 6 bases and the V segment lost 1 base, leaving 10 bases of the junction unmatched. CDR3 size: 16 residues. Per the germline V gene, CDR1 is SGHNT and CDR2 is YYREEE (reference sequence). The CDR3 nucleotides read TGTGCCAGCAGCTTGTTAGGGCTAGCGGAGCTCAATGAGCAGTTCTTC. This translates into CASSLLGLAELNEQFF.

For the CDR3, the DNA is TGTGCCAGCAGTTACTCGTGGGAGGGGGCCACCGGGGAGCTGTTTTTT. Amino acids: CASSYSWEGATGELFF. The V call is TRBV6-5, the J call TRBJ2-2, with D perhaps matching TRBD1 or TRBD2 (7 bases each). V dropped 0 bases and J dropped 4 bases, with 12 bases sitting between them. The CDR3 spans 16 residues. The germline V gene encodes CDR1 MNHEY and CDR2 SVGAGI.

This chain links TRBV21-1 with TRBJ1-1; the DNA was not used to check the table's D call, TRBD1. TRBV21-1 is deemed a pseudogene. This CDR3 region has 19 residues. The CDR3 DNA is TGTGCCAGCAGCAAAGGCCTAGGGACAGCTATCATTATGAACACTGAAGCTTTCTTT. Its translation is CASSKGLGTAIIMNTEAFF.

The chain links TRBV4-3 to TRBJ2-1, with a weak D call TRBD2 (5 bases). Germline lookup yields CDR1 LGHNA and CDR2 YSLEER. The CDR3 spans 16 residues. V lost 0 bases, J lost 0 bases, and 9 bases lay in between. CDR3 protein: CASSQDRGFSYNEQFF. CDR3 coding DNA: TGCGCCAGCAGCCAAGATCGGGGTTTCTCCTACAATGAGCAGTTCTTC.

The V call is TRBV7-2, the J call TRBJ1-1, with D maybe TRBD1 (5 bases). V dropped 1 base and J dropped 12 bases, with 9 bases sitting between them. The CDR3 is 11 amino acids. Germline assignment: CDR1 SGHTA and CDR2 FQGNSA. The CDR3 is CASSLGGGTFF. As DNA, the CDR3 is TGTGCCAGCAGCTTAGGGGGGGGGACTTTCTTT.

The J gene is TRBJ2-3, the V gene TRBV7-2; D is uncertain. V lost 5 bases to trimming and J lost 4 bases, with 4 bases between them. Germline CDR1 is SGHTA and CDR2 is FQGNSA. The CDR3 sequence is 11 residues long. The CDR3 region is CASSHADTQYF. The CDR3 DNA sequence: TGTGCCAGCAGCCACGCAGATACGCAGTATTTT.

The table lists this clonotype with a few counts. The chain carries TRBV7-6 and TRBJ2-7, with 9 positions matching TRBD1. Germline trimming cut 5 bases from V and 3 bases from J; bases unmatched to any gene: 8. The CDR3 has 15 residues. Germline V CDR1 and CDR2: SGHVS, FNYEAQ. The CDR3 DNA reads TGTGCCAGCAGCGAGCATTCGGACAGGGGCTACGAGCAGTACTTC. Protein sequence: CASSEHSDRGYEQYF.

This clonotype was counted only a few times. V is TRBV4-3 and J is TRBJ1-4, with D possibly being TRBD1 (6 bases). The V gene lost 0 bases and the J gene lost 5 bases, with 16 bases spanning the gap. Germline V gene data show CDR1 as LGHNA and CDR2 as YSLEER. The CDR3 loop spans 17 amino acids. The CDR3 DNA reads TGCGCCAGCAGCCAAGATATCTTCCGAGGGGGAAATGAAAAACTGTTTTTT. Amino acids: CASSQDIFRGGNEKLFF.

This chain uses TRBV20-1 with TRBJ1-4, with no clear D. CDR3 length: 13 residues. Germline CDR1 is DFQATT and CDR2 is SNEGSKA (reference sequence). V shed 4 bases and J shed 5 bases, with 11 bases lying between them. The CDR3 reads CSAKRVVNEKLFF. CDR3 in DNA: TGCAGTGCTAAGAGGGTTGTCAATGAAAAACTGTTTTTT.

This clonotype was counted only a few times. The CDR3 sequence: CASSVKGVLAYEQYF. The CDR3 DNA sequence: TGTGCCAGCAGTGTTAAGGGGGTTTTAGCCTACGAGCAGTACTTC. This chain links TRBV25-1 with TRBJ2-7, with D possibly being TRBD1 (6 bases). CDR3 length equals 15 residues. Trimming stripped 4 bases from V and 2 bases from J, with 15 bases between. Per germline, CDR1 MGHDK and CDR2 SYGVNS.

This clonotype has just a few counts. The gene calls are TRBV6-1 and TRBJ1-1, with D perhaps TRBD1 (5 bases). The CDR3 sequence is 13 residues long. Germline V gene sequence: CDR1 MNHNS, CDR2 SASEGT. V lost 4 bases, J lost 4 bases, and 10 bases lay in between. The CDR3 bases are TGTGCCAGCAGTGTAAGTCAGGGCACTGAAGCTTTCTTT. It specifies CASSVSQGTEAFF.

This chain links TRBV16 with TRBJ1-1; D may be TRBD1 (5 bases). V lost 1 base and J lost 4, with 13 bases in between. Per germline, CDR1 KGHSY and CDR2 FQNENV. The CDR3 loop spans 15 amino acids. The CDR3 reads CASSQLGGVGTEAFF. CDR3 DNA sequence: TGTGCCAGCAGCCAATTGGGAGGGGTAGGCACTGAAGCTTTCTTT.

The sample holds a few counts of this clonotype. The gene calls are TRBV20-1 and TRBJ2-1, with TRBD2 matching over 8 bases. J gave up 7 bases and V 6 bases, and 11 bases lay outside the gene matches. The CDR3 sequence is 14 residues long. The germline CDR1 and CDR2 sequences are DFQATT and SNEGSKA (reference sequence). DNA for the CDR3: TGCAGTGCAAAAGCGGGGGCCGGCGGAAATGAGCAGTTCTTC. Protein: CSAKAGAGGNEQFF.

This chain connects TRBV20-1 to TRBJ1-5; D might be TRBD1 (5 bases). Deletions cut 6 bases from V and 2 bases from J, with 14 bases between. The CDR3 spans 14 residues. Germline lookup yields CDR1 DFQATT and CDR2 SNEGSKA (reference sequence). CDR3 sequence (DNA): TGCAGTGCAATCGAACAGGCTGGCAATCAGCCCCAGCATTTT. Amino acid sequence: CSAIEQAGNQPQHF.

This clonotype was observed once. V and J are TRBV29-1 and TRBJ1-2; D uncertain. The CDR3 has 11 residues. V lost 7 bases and J lost 6, with 12 bases in between. Germline V lookup: CDR1 SQVTM, CDR2 ANQGSEA. This chain's CDR3 is CSADGVNGYTF. The CDR3 DNA sequence: TGCAGCGCTGACGGGGTAAATGGCTACACCTTC.

This clonotype was picked up a small number of times. The junction and the germline gene differ at one end; a read error may be behind it. The chain recombines TRBV4-3 with TRBJ2-5; TRBD1 matches at 9 bases. The better agreement between TRBJ2-1 and the DNA end casts doubt on the J call. CDR1 and CDR2 (germline): LGHNA, YSLEER. This CDR3 has 15 amino acids. In DNA form, the CDR3 reads TGCACCAGCGGCCAAGGACAGGGGTTCTACAATGAGCAGTTCTTC. Translation: CTSGQGQGFYNEQFF.

The chain employs TRBV6-2 or TRBV6-3 and TRBJ1-6; possible D gene TRBD1, 5 bases. This CDR3 region has 15 residues. The V gene lost 5 bases and the J gene lost 7 bases, with 15 bases spanning the gap. Per the germline V gene, CDR1 is MNHEY and CDR2 is SVGEGT. CDR3 bases: TGTGCCAGCAGTGCCCAATTGGGGCTAAATTCACCCCTCCACTTT. Translation: CASSAQLGLNSPLHF.

The V and J genes are TRBV6-5 and TRBJ2-1; D not resolved. V was trimmed by 6 bases and J by 8 bases, leaving 17 bases between them. The CDR3 consists of 14 residues. CDR1 MNHEY and CDR2 SVGAGI come from the germline V gene. The CDR3 region has the DNA TGTGCCAGCAGCCGACACCCGCGGTTGGATGAGCAGTTCTTC. This encodes CASSRHPRLDEQFF.

This clonotype came up a few times. The chain recombines TRBV7-2 with TRBJ2-5, with TRBD2 matching 14 bases. The CDR3 is 17 amino acids. The V gene's germline CDR1 is SGHTA and CDR2 FQGNSA. V shed 0 bases, J shed 2 bases, and the junction held 2 bases outside the gene matches. CDR3 residues: CASSLAGTSGGQETQYF. The CDR3 nucleotides are TGTGCCAGCAGCTTAGCGGGGACTAGCGGGGGACAAGAGACCCAGTACTTC. The full variable domain, completed using reference TRBV7-2 and TRBJ2-5, is GAGVSQSPSNKVTEKGKDVELRCDPISGHTALYWYRQSLGQGLEFLIYFQGNSAPDKSGLPSDRFSAERTGGSVSTLTIQRTQQEDSAVYLCASSLAGTSGGQETQYFGPGTRLLVL.